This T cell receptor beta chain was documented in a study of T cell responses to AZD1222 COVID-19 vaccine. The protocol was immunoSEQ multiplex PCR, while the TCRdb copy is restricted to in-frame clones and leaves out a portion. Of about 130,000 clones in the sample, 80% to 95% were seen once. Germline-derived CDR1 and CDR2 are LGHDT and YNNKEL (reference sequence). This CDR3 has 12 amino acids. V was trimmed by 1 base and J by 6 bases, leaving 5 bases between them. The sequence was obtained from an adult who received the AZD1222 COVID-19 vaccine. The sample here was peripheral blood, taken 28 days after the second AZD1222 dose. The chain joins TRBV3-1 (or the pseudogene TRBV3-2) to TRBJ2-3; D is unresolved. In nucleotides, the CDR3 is TGTGCCAGCAGCCAAGCCGCGGATACGCAGTATTTT. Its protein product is CASSQAADTQYF.